This is a list of T cell receptor beta chains from one sample in a study of blood T cell repertoires in COVID-19. Generated by immunoSEQ multiplex PCR, the TCRdb table keeps only in-frame clones and is missing some. The table has about 190,000 clones, around 80% seen once. The sequencing input was peripheral blood. The receptors were gathered from a man in his fifties who had recovered from COVID-19. Each CDR3 is given with its conserved first and last residue. D genes are given only for firm matches. Where a row states a size, it is once, few, many or the class of an expanded clone; other rows omit it.

D: TRBD2
size: .
V: TRBV3-1/TRBV3-2
J: TRBJ2-7
CDR3: CASSRTGTRATIYEQYF
DNA: TGTGCCAGCAGCCGGACCGGGACTAGGGCGACTATATACGAGCAGTACTTC

D: TRBD2
size: .
V: TRBV19
J: TRBJ2-2
CDR3: CASRRYSGRAVGELFF
DNA: TGTGCCAGTAGGAGATATAGCGGGAGGGCCGTCGGGGAGCTGTTTTTT

D: TRBD1
size: .
V: TRBV7-9
J: TRBJ2-1
CDR3: CASTRDSYNEQFF
DNA: TGTGCCAGCACCAGGGACAGCTACAATGAGCAGTTCTTC

D: .
size: once
V: TRBV5-5
J: TRBJ1-5
CDR3: CASSSGQVYSNQPQHF
DNA: TGTGCCAGCAGCTCTGGACAAGTCTATAGCAATCAGCCCCAGCATTTT

D: .
size: .
V: TRBV7-2
J: TRBJ1-1
CDR3: CASSLARGDTEAFF
DNA: TGTGCCAGCAGCTTAGCGCGGGGGGATACTGAAGCTTTCTTT

D: .
size: .
V: TRBV27
J: TRBJ2-7
CDR3: CASRARRESYEQYF
DNA: TGTGCCAGCAGGGCGCGGAGAGAATCCTACGAGCAGTACTTC

D: .
size: .
V: TRBV5-5
J: TRBJ1-2
CDR3: CASSFDRSYGYTF
DNA: TGTGCCAGCAGCTTCGACAGATCTTATGGCTACACCTTC

D: TRBD2
size: .
V: TRBV28
J: TRBJ2-4
CDR3: CASSPSGRAGGKNIQYF
DNA: TGTGCCAGCAGTCCTAGCGGGAGGGCGGGGGGCAAAAACATTCAGTACTTC

D: .
size: once
V: TRBV23-1
J: TRBJ2-5
CDR3: CATTLPYRQETQYF
DNA: TGCGCCACCACGTTGCCCTATCGCCAAGAGACCCAGTACTTC

D: TRBD2
size: few
V: TRBV6-2/TRBV6-3
J: TRBJ2-2
CDR3: CASSYIREGGELFF
DNA: TGTGCCAGCAGTTACATTCGGGAGGGCGGGGAGCTGTTTTTT

D: .
size: few
V: TRBV5-4
J: TRBJ2-5
CDR3: CASSSGLVRETQYF
DNA: TGTGCCAGCAGCTCGGGACTCGTTCGAGAGACCCAGTACTTC

D: TRBD2
size: .
V: TRBV7-3
J: TRBJ2-1
CDR3: CASSAGLAAYNEQFF
DNA: TGTGCCAGCAGCGCCGGACTAGCGGCCTACAATGAGCAGTTCTTC

D: .
size: .
V: TRBV5-1
J: TRBJ2-7
CDR3: CASSQGTYEQYF
DNA: TGCGCCAGCAGCCAGGGAACGTACGAGCAGTACTTC

D: .
size: .
V: TRBV30
J: TRBJ1-1
CDR3: CAWDRMNTEAFF
DNA: TGTGCCTGGGACAGGATGAACACTGAAGCTTTCTTT

D: TRBD1
size: once
V: TRBV20-1
J: TRBJ1-5
CDR3: CSASSGTGARSNQPQHF
DNA: TGCAGTGCTAGTTCCGGGACAGGGGCAAGGTCCAATCAGCCCCAGCATTTT

D: .
size: .
V: TRBV19
J: TRBJ2-3
CDR3: CASSLNRDFRTDTQYF
DNA: TGTGCCAGTAGTTTAAACCGGGACTTTCGCACAGATACGCAGTATTTT

D: .
size: .
V: TRBV28
J: TRBJ2-3
CDR3: CASTRADTQYF
DNA: TGTGCCTCAACTAGGGCCGATACGCAGTATTTT

D: .
size: .
V: TRBV7-2
J: TRBJ2-2
CDR3: CATRGTNTGELFF
DNA: TGTGCCACCCGTGGGACAAACACCGGGGAGCTGTTTTTT

D: .
size: .
V: TRBV10-1
J: TRBJ2-1
CDR3: CASSESGLANEQFF
DNA: TGCGCCAGCAGTGAGTCGGGACTCGCCAATGAGCAGTTCTTC

D: TRBD2
size: .
V: TRBV11-2
J: TRBJ2-7
CDR3: CASSLLAGPYEQYF
DNA: TGTGCCAGCAGCTTATTAGCGGGACCCTACGAGCAGTACTTC

D: .
size: few
V: TRBV10-1
J: TRBJ1-1
CDR3: CASRREGIEAFF
DNA: TGCGCCAGCAGGAGAGAGGGTATTGAAGCTTTCTTT

D: .
size: few
V: TRBV12-3/TRBV12-4
J: TRBJ2-1
CDR3: CASSLGAGDEQFF
DNA: TGTGCCAGCAGTTTAGGCGCTGGAGATGAGCAGTTCTTC

D: .
size: .
V: TRBV5-1
J: TRBJ1-2
CDR3: CASSYYARDNGYTF
DNA: TGCGCCAGCAGCTACTACGCCCGGGATAATGGCTACACCTTC

D: TRBD1
size: few
V: TRBV27
J: TRBJ1-1
CDR3: CASRSLDRGSAFF
DNA: TGTGCCAGCAGATCATTGGACAGGGGATCCGCTTTCTTT

D: .
size: many
V: TRBV6-2/TRBV6-3
J: TRBJ2-3
CDR3: CASSSGRRSSTDTQYF
DNA: TGTGCCAGCAGTTCAGGTCGGCGTTCTAGCACAGATACGCAGTATTTT

D: TRBD1
size: .
V: TRBV7-2
J: TRBJ1-5
CDR3: CASSPRGGDQPQHF
DNA: TGTGCCAGCAGCCCGAGAGGGGGCGATCAGCCCCAGCATTTT

D: TRBD2
size: .
V: TRBV29-1
J: TRBJ2-1
CDR3: CSVASGSGAYNEQFF
DNA: TGCAGCGTTGCTAGCGGGAGTGGGGCATACAATGAGCAGTTCTTC